Described below is a single T cell receptor (beta chain) sequence and its context. Its antigen remains unknown. These data come from a study of T cell responses to AZD1222 COVID-19 vaccine. The overall study: The analysis combined second doses at about 4 or about 12 weeks.

General study results and limits: Reportedly, nearly half of unique spike TCRs recognized epitopes outside B.1.351/B.1.1.7 mutations. Clonal diversity may have been underestimated in mostly white British donors. The study found Spike-specific TCR breadth and depth rose after two AZD1222 doses.

This CDR3 has 15 residues. Trimming at V came to 2 bases and at J to 9 bases, leaving 10 bases not matched to a gene. Germline values: CDR1 WNHNN, CDR2 SYGVQD (reference sequence). Produced via immunoSEQ multiplex PCR; TCRdb's table is partial and in-frame only. The sample shows approximately 150,000 clones, 90% to 95% of them seen only once. This specimen was peripheral blood, taken on day 0 of AZD1222 vaccination. The receptor comes from an adult in good health. The chain links TRBV10-1 to TRBJ2-1; 7 bases are shared with TRBD1. CDR3 protein: CASSEPGASGGEQFF. The CDR3 DNA reads TGCGCCAGCAGTGAGCCCGGGGCATCAGGGGGTGAGCAGTTCTTC.